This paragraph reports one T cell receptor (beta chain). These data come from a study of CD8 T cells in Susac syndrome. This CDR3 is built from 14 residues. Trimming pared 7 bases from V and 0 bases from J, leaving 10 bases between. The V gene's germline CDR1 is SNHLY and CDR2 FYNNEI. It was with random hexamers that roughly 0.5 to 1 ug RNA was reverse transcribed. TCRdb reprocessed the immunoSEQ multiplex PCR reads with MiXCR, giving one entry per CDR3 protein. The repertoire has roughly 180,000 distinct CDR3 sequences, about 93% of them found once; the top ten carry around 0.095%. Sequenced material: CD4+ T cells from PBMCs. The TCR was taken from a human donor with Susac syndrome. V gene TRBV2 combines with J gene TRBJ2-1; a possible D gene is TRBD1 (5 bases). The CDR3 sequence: CASTTGYSYNEQFF. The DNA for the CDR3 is TGTGCCAGCACCACAGGATACTCCTACAATGAGCAGTTCTTC. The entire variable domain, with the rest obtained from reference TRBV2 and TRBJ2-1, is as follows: EPEVTQTPSHQVTQMGQEVILRCVPISNHLYFYWYRQILGQKVEFLVSFYNNEISEKSEIFDDQFSVERPDGSNFTLKIRSTKLEDSAMYFCASTTGYSYNEQFFGPGTRLTVL.